The entry below describes one T cell receptor beta chain. Here immunoSEQ multiplex PCR was the method, and the copy in TCRdb shows in-frame clones only, minus some. The sample yields fewer than 55,000 clones, 94% seen once. This entry is derived from a study of T cells after posttransplantation cyclophosphamide. Germline V gene lookup returns CDR1 GTSNPN and CDR2 SVGIG (reference sequence). Trimming removed 3 bases at V and 6 bases at J, with 15 bases between. This CDR3 has 14 amino acids. The TCR was taken from a woman aged 30 to 39 in good health and a related stem cell transplant donor. V and J are TRBV30 and TRBJ1-5; D may be TRBD1 (6 bases). The source material was PBMCs. The CDR3 DNA reads TGTGCCTGGAGCAAACAGGGAACGGGTCAGCCCCAGCATTTT. Translation gives CAWSKQGTGQPQHF.